The present TCR beta chain was sequenced within a study of cytomegalovirus exposure and HLA in healthy donors. About the research overall: The use of the same platform for the 100 to 150 validation repertoires and the 550 to 850 first-cohort repertoires was reported by a later analysis.

On this clone itself: Its target is not known.

V lost 5 bases and J lost 4; bases outside the gene matches: 6. Germline lookup yields CDR1 SNHLY and CDR2 FYNNEI. CDR3 length equals 15 residues. Findings and caveats of the study: Both high specificity and high sensitivity reportedly marked the classifier's diagnosis of cytomegalovirus status. Some public TCRs appeared in many individuals, while most sequences were rare.

Sequencing used immunoSEQ multiplex PCR; TCRdb keeps in-frame clones, though not all of them. The table includes about 150,000 clones, just over 85% detected once. The chain carries TRBV2 and TRBJ1-3, with 9 bases that match TRBD1. The TCR originated in a human donor in good health. Sequenced sample: PBMCs. Here the CDR3 reads CASSQQGAGGNTIYF. The CDR3 bases are TGTGCCAGCAGTCAACAGGGGGCAGGGGGAAACACCATATATTTT.